This T cell receptor beta chain was sequenced in a study of T cells after yellow fever vaccination. The CDR3 length is 12 residues. V was shortened by 4 bases and J by 4 bases, with 5 bases between the two germline ends. TCRdb used MiXCR to reprocess the 5' RACE reads, holding one entry per CDR3 protein. This table has around 53,000 distinct CDR3 sequences, less than 8.5% appearing once. This clonotype was found a few times. Sequenced here: CD8+ T cells not binding an NS4B(214-222) dextramer, sorted from PBMCs, sampled roughly 46 days after the first yellow fever vaccination. The chain is built from TRBV12-3 or TRBV12-4 and TRBJ2-1; D remains ambiguous. The receptor comes from a man between 18 and 29 years old who received the YFV17D yellow fever vaccine. The CDR3 nucleotides read TGTGCCAGCAGTTCCATATACAATGAGCAGTTCTTC. It is translated as CASSSIYNEQFF.